This T cell receptor (beta chain) was sequenced for a study of PD-L1 blockade in urothelial cancer. About the study: Blood analysis took place 3 weeks (second dose) and 6 weeks after treatment start. Each blood sample yielded a median of around 150,000 T cells.

Here immunoSEQ multiplex PCR was the method, and the copy in TCRdb shows in-frame clones only, minus some. The sample records roughly 100,000 clones, around four fifths being singletons. V lost 9 bases to trimming and J lost 5 bases, with 11 bases between them. Germline CDR1 and CDR2: MRHNA and SNTAGT. CDR3 length: 12 residues. This clone was seen a few times. Time point reported: peripheral blood 6 weeks after treatment start. The gene calls are TRBV6-4 and TRBJ2-1; TRBD2 might be the D (5 bases). The receptor comes from a man aged 70 or older with urothelial cancer. This material consisted of PBMCs, taken around atezolizumab (anti-PD-L1) treatment. The CDR3 DNA follows: TGTGCCAGTGGACTGGGTGACAATGAGCAGTTCTTC. This encodes CASGLGDNEQFF.